The rows below give T cell receptor beta chains drawn from one sample of a study of cytomegalovirus exposure and HLA in healthy donors. Clones were read by immunoSEQ multiplex PCR, and TCRdb kept only the in-frame ones, dropping some. The data show about 200,000 clones, 60% to 80% seen once. Sequences were obtained from PBMCs. Source of these receptors: a woman younger than 45 in good health and CMV-seronegative. Both conserved end residues are part of each CDR3. The order of the fields is J gene, CDR3 length, V gene, clone size, D gene, CDR3 protein, CDR3 DNA. A D gene is named only where the DNA matches it firmly. Only some rows state a clone size, as once, few, many or a class for expanded clones.

TRBJ2-3 15 TRBV29-1 - TRBD1 CSGTGTGWMTDTQYF TGCAGCGGTACCGGGACAGGGTGGATGACAGATACGCAGTATTTT
TRBJ2-5 14 TRBV7-9 - - CASSLGGFQETQYF TGTGCCAGCAGCTTAGGAGGATTTCAAGAGACCCAGTACTTC
TRBJ2-3 14 TRBV30 - TRBD1 CAWSDWDRGDTQYF TGTGCCTGGAGCGACTGGGACAGGGGGGATACGCAGTATTTT
TRBJ2-1 11 TRBV6-1 - - CASSYGGEQFF TGTGCCAGCAGTTACGGCGGCGAGCAGTTCTTC
TRBJ1-5 12 TRBV6-6 - - CASSQGNQPQHF TGTGCCAGCAGTCAGGGGAATCAGCCCCAGCATTTT
TRBJ2-7 16 TRBV4-1 once TRBD1 CASSLSTGQGAYEQYF TGCGCCAGCAGCCTTTCCACCGGACAGGGGGCCTACGAGCAGTACTTC
TRBJ2-1 16 TRBV11-2 - - CASSFGTLSSYNEQFF TGTGCCAGCAGCTTCGGGACTCTGAGCTCCTACAATGAGCAGTTCTTC
TRBJ2-3 14 TRBV6-1 - TRBD2 CASSGLAGADTQYF TGTGCCAGCAGTGGACTAGCGGGAGCAGATACGCAGTATTTT
TRBJ2-4 17 TRBV7-9 once TRBD2 CASSLARGALTKNIQYF TGTGCCAGCAGCTTAGCGCGGGGGGCGTTGACCAAAAACATTCAGTACTTC
TRBJ1-3 13 TRBV10-2 few TRBD1 CASSWDSGNTIYF TGCGCCAGCAGTTGGGACAGTGGAAACACCATATATTTT
TRBJ1-5 16 TRBV19 - - CASSYPPRGTNQPQHF TGTGCCAGTTCCTACCCCCCCAGGGGAACGAATCAGCCCCAGCATTTT
TRBJ2-5 14 TRBV5-1 - - CASWDLSGRETQYF TGCGCCAGCTGGGATCTGTCCGGGAGAGAGACCCAGTACTTC
TRBJ2-5 12 TRBV2 - - CASSGMACTQYF TGTGCCAGCAGTGGCATGGCTTGCACCCAGTACTTC
TRBJ1-2 15 TRBV7-2 few TRBD1 CASSLEPGQGHGYTF TGTGCCAGCAGCTTAGAGCCGGGACAGGGGCATGGCTACACCTTC
TRBJ1-6 11 TRBV6-1 - - CASSLNSPLHF TGTGCCAGCAGTCTAAATTCACCCCTCCACTTT
TRBJ1-1 13 TRBV29-1 - TRBD1 CSVARRGVTEAFF TGCAGCGTTGCCCGCAGGGGGGTCACTGAAGCTTTCTTT
TRBJ1-1 13 TRBV18 few - CASSPGANTEAFF TGTGCCAGCTCACCAGGGGCAAACACTGAAGCTTTCTTT
TRBJ2-2 18 TRBV7-6 - TRBD1 CASSLYSRGREDTGELFF TGTGCCAGCAGCTTATATTCAAGGGGGCGCGAGGACACCGGGGAGCTGTTTTTT
TRBJ1-4 15 TRBV6-1 once - CASSPIWEINEKLFF TGTGCCAGCAGTCCTATTTGGGAGATTAATGAAAAACTGTTTTTT
TRBJ2-7 10 TRBV2 - - CASRLSEQYF TGTGCCAGCAGGCTCTCCGAGCAGTACTTC
TRBJ1-5 13 TRBV6-4 - - CASSESSNQPQHF TGTGCCAGCAGTGAATCGAGCAATCAGCCCCAGCATTTT
TRBJ2-7 13 TRBV7-9 - - CASISSRAGEQYF TGTGCCAGCATTTCGTCGCGCGCGGGCGAGCAGTACTTC
TRBJ2-7 16 TRBV28 - - CASSFFIIGGSYEQYF TGTGCCAGCAGTTTCTTCATCATTGGAGGGTCCTACGAGCAGTACTTC
TRBJ2-2 14 TRBV5-1 once TRBD1 CASWTGGNTGELFF TGCGCCAGCTGGACAGGGGGCAACACCGGGGAGCTGTTTTTT
TRBJ2-2 14 TRBV9 - - CASSVGGSTGELFF TGTGCCAGCAGCGTCGGTGGGAGCACCGGGGAGCTGTTTTTT
TRBJ2-1 12 TRBV19 once - CASKGRGNEQFF TGTGCCAGTAAGGGTCGGGGGAACGAGCAGTTCTTC
TRBJ2-7 16 TRBV28 - TRBD2 CASSPWTSGRKYEQYF TGTGCCAGCAGTCCGTGGACTAGCGGGAGGAAATACGAGCAGTACTTC
TRBJ2-3 15 TRBV9 - TRBD1 CASSVRQGHTDTQYF TGTGCCAGCAGCGTCCGACAGGGGCACACAGATACGCAGTATTTT
TRBJ1-1 14 TRBV30 - - CAWRDVAQAFEAFF TGTGCCTGGAGGGATGTGGCACAGGCATTTGAAGCTTTCTTT
TRBJ2-7 15 TRBV7-2 - - CASSSRQTKPWEQYF TGTGCCAGCAGCTCACGACAGACCAAACCCTGGGAGCAGTACTTC
TRBJ1-1 16 TRBV11-2 - TRBD1 CASSLALGQGNTEAFF TGTGCCAGCAGCTTAGCCCTGGGACAGGGGAACACTGAAGCTTTCTTT
TRBJ2-3 15 TRBV14 - TRBD2 CASSQWTRRADTQYF TGTGCCAGCAGCCAATGGACTAGAAGGGCAGATACGCAGTATTTT
TRBJ2-1 12 TRBV7-9 - - CASSLLQYEQFF TGTGCCAGCAGCTTATTACAATACGAGCAGTTCTTC
TRBJ1-2 15 TRBV28 - - CASTDMAQGLGGYTF TGTGCCAGCACCGATATGGCGCAGGGACTAGGAGGCTACACCTTC
TRBJ2-3 12 TRBV29-1 - - CSVGGITDTQYF TGCAGCGTTGGAGGGATCACAGATACGCAGTATTTT
TRBJ2-7 12 TRBV6-5 - - CASGIRGSEQYF TGTGCCAGCGGGATAAGGGGCTCCGAGCAGTACTTC
TRBJ1-2 16 TRBV5-1 few - CASNTGQSTGGYGYTF TGCGCCAGCAACACCGGACAGTCCACGGGTGGCTATGGCTACACCTTC